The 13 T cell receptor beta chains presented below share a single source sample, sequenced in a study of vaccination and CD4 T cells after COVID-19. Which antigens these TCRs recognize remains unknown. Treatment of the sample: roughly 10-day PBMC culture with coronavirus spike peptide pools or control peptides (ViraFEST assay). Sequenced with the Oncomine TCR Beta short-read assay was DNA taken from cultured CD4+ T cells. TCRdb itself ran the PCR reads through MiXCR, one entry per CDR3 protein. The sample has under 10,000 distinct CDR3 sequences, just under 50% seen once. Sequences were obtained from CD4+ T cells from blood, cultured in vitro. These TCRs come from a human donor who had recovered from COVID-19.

The CDR3 loop is CASSPRGEIKAFF. The DNA for the CDR3 is TGTGCCAGCAGCCCGAGGGGAGAGATTAAAGCTTTCTTT. The V and J genes are TRBV7-2 and TRBJ1-1; possibly TRBD1 for D (5 bases). The ends were cut back, 5 bases at V and 9 bases at J, with 16 bases in the middle. This CDR3 is built from 13 residues. Germline CDR1 is SGHTA and CDR2 is FQGNSA. The full variable domain, its missing parts supplied by reference TRBV7-2 and TRBJ1-1, is GAGVSQSPSNKVTEKGKDVELRCDPISGHTALYWYRQSLGQGLEFLIYFQGNSAPDKSGLPSDRFSAERTGGSVSTLTIQRTQQEDSAVYLCASSPRGEIKAFFGQGTRLTVV.

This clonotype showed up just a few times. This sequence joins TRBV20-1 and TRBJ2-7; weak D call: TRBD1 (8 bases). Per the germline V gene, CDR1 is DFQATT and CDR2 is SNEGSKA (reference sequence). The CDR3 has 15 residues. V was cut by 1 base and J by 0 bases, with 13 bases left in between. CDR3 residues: CSARVGGTGSYEQYF. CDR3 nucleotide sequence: TGCAGTGCTAGAGTGGGAGGGACAGGCTCCTACGAGCAGTACTTC.

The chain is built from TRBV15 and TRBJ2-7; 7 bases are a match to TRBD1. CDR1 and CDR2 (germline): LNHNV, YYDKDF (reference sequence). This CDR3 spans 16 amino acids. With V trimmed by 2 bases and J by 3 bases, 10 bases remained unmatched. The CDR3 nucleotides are TGTGCCACCAGCAGAAAGACCGGGACAGTCTTCTACGAGCAGTACTTC. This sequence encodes CATSRKTGTVFYEQYF. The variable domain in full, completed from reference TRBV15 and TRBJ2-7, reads DAMVIQNPRYQVTQFGKPVTLSCSQTLNHNVMYWYQQKSSQAPKLLFHYYDKDFNNEADTPDNFQSRRPNTSFCFLDIRSPGLGDTAMYLCATSRKTGTVFYEQYFGPGTRLTVT.

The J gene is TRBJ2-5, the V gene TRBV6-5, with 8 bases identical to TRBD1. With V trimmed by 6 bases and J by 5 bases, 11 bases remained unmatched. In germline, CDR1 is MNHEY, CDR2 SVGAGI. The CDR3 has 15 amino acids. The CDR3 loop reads CASRYQGAIVETQYF. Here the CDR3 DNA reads TGTGCCAGCAGATACCAGGGGGCTATCGTCGAGACCCAGTACTTC.

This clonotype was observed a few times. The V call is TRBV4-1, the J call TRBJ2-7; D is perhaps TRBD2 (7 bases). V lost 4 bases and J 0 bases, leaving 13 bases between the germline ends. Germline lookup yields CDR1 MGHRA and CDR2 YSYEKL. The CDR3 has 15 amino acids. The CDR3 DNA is TGCGCCAGCAGCCTGGGTGCGGGGGCCTCCTACGAGCAGTACTTC. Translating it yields CASSLGAGASYEQYF.

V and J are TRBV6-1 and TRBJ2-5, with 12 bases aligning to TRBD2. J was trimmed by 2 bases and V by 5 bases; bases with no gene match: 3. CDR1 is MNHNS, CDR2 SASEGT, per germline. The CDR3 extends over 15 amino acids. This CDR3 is CASSRLAGEQETQYF. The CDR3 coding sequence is TGTGCCAGCAGTCGACTAGCGGGGGAACAAGAGACCCAGTACTTC.

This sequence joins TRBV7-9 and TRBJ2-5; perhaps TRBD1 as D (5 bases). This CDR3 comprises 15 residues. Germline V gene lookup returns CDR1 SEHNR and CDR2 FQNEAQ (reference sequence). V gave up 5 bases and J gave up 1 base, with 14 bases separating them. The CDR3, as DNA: TGTGCCAGCAGCCTCAGGGCTGGCTTCCAAGAGACCCAGTACTTC. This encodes CASSLRAGFQETQYF.

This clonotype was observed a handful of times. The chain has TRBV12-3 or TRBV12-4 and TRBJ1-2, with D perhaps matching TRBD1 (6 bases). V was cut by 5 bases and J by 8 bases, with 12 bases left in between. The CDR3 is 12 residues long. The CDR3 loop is CASSPGVGGYTF. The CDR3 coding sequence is TGTGCCAGCAGTCCAGGGGTGGGCGGCTACACCTTC.

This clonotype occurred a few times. The CDR3 loop is CSARMGTQYF. CDR3 DNA: TGCAGTGCTAGAATGGGGACCCAGTACTTC. The chain is built from TRBV20-1 and TRBJ2-5, with D hard to call. This CDR3 comprises 10 residues. Germline-derived CDR1 and CDR2 are DFQATT and SNEGSKA (reference sequence). Trimming took 2 bases from V and 7 from J, leaving 5 bases between them.

The CDR3 sequence is CASGDRAWGNTIYF. The CDR3 DNA follows: TGTGCCAGCGGGGACAGGGCGTGGGGAAACACCATATATTTT. The rearrangement links TRBV6-1 to TRBJ1-3; 9 bases are shared with TRBD1. J lost 4 bases, V lost 8 bases, and 6 bases had no gene match. The CDR3 has 14 residues. In germline, CDR1 is MNHNS, CDR2 SASEGT.

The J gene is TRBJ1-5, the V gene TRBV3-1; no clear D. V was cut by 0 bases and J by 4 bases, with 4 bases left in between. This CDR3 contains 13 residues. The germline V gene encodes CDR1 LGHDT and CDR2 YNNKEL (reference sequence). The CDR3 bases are TGTGCCAGCAGCCAAGATCTAAATCAGCCCCAGCATTTT. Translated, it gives CASSQDLNQPQHF.

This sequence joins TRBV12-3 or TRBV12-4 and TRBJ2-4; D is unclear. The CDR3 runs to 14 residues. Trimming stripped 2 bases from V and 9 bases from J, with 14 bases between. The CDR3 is CASSLLAHVGIQYF. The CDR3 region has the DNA TGTGCCAGCAGTTTACTCGCCCACGTGGGCATTCAGTACTTC.

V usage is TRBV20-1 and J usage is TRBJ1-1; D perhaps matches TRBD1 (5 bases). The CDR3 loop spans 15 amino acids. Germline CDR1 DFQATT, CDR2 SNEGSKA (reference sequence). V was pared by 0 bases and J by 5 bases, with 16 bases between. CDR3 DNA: TGCAGTGCTAGAGACAAAATCGCAGGGCTAACTGAAGCTTTCTTT. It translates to CSARDKIAGLTEAFF.